This T cell receptor beta chain stems from a study of tumor-infiltrating lymphocytes in primary liver carcinoma. Study-level results: In tumor-adjacent and tumor-blood pairs, overlap was lower than in tumor region pairs.

With respect to this clonotype: No antigen is known for it. A much more abundant neighbour one base away suggests this may be a read error.

Blood RNA was derived from unsorted whole blood, and germline DNA was extracted too. In advance of surgery, roughly 4.4 milliliters of peripheral blood were collected. A constant-region primer primed TCR beta cDNA synthesis from 400 to 600 ng of total RNA. TCR beta libraries came from three nested multiplex PCR rounds using slightly modified ARM-PCR. TCRdb independently ran MiXCR on the multiplex PCR reads; one entry per CDR3 protein. Of hundreds of thousands of distinct CDR3 sequences in the sample, around three fifths were seen once. This receptor was obtained from a man aged 35 to 55 with primary liver carcinoma and hepatitis B virus infection. Sequenced: peripheral blood.

In nucleotides, the CDR3 is TGTGCCAGCAGCTTTGTCTGGAGCACAGATACGCAGTATTTT. This sequence encodes CASSFVWSTDTQYF. This chain uses TRBV5-6 with TRBJ2-3, with no clear D. The CDR3 runs to 14 residues. V lost 2 bases, J lost 0 bases, and 7 bases lay in between. CDR1 and CDR2 from the germline V gene are SGHDT and YYEEEE.